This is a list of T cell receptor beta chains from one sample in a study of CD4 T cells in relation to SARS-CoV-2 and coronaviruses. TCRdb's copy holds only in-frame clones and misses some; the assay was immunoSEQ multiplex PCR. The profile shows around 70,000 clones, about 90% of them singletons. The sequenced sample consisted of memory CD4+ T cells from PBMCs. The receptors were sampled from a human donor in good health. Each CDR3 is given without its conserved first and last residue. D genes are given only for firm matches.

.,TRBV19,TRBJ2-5,ASRDSYQETQY
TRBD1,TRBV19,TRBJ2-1,ASSMGQGHNEQF
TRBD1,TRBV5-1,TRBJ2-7,ASSSLSGTADYEQY
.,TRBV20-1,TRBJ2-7,SPDSWTEQY
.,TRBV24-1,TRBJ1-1,ATSDRNRDEAF
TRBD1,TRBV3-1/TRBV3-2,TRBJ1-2,ASSQGTGERYGYT
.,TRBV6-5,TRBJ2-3,ASSLRVPSTDTQY
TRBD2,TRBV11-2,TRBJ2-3,ASSLWASGGAADTQY
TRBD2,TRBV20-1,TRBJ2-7,SASPSGMSDEQY
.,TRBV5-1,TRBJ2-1,ASSLGAPEQF
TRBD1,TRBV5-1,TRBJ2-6,ASSSTGVGANVLT
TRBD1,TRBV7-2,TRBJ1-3,ASRPDRGRNTIY
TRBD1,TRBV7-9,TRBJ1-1,ASSRQGADTEAF
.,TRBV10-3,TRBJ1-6,AISEDEGSPLH
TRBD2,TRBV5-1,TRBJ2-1,ASRRTSGLNNEQF
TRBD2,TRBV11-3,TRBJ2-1,ASSQRGLASSYNEQF
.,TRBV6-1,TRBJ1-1,ASSDGPGLDRAEAF
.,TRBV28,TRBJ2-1,ASGVAVSYNEQF
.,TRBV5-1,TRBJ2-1,ASSLGGAAYNEQF
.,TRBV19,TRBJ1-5,ASSRTVRNQPQH
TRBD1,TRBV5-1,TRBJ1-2,ASSLGTGDGYT
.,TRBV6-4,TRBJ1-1,ASRRVGGRTSEAF
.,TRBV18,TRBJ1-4,ASSPQGRDEKLF
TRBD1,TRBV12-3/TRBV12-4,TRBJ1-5,ASGTVNQPQH
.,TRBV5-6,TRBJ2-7,ASSLGTYEQY
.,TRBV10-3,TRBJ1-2,AISESAAADGYT
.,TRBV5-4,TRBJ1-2,ASSFPGPRQGADYGYT
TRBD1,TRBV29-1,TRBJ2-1,SAAGQGIGEQF
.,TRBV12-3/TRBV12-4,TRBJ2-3,ASRWTDTQY